This entry lists 18 T cell receptor beta chains sequenced from one sample in a study of CD8 T cells in ankylosing spondylitis. Each CDR3 protein gets one entry after TCRdb re-called the 5' RACE reads with MiXCR. The sample comprises 700,000 to 850,000 distinct CDR3 sequences, 10% to 15% of which are singletons, and 0.45% to 0.6% rests with the top ten. Antigens of these TCRs are unknown. Study-wide results and limits: A motif of roughly eight highly homologous TCR beta variants was seen as apparently characteristic of ankylosing spondylitis blood.

Specimen: blood, either unsorted or a sorted T cell fraction (not recorded which). These receptors all come from a male donor with ankylosing spondylitis.

This clonotype was seen repeatedly, ten times or more. This rearrangement joins TRBV12-3 or TRBV12-4 to TRBJ2-5; the match to TRBD1 covers 9 bases. CDR3 length: 15 residues. The junction had 4 bases not matched to a gene; V was cut back by 5 bases and J by 0 bases. The DNA for the CDR3 is TGTGCCAGCAGTAACCGGGACAGGGACCAAGAGACCCAGTACTTC. It yields the protein CASSNRDRDQETQYF.

This clonotype was found many times. The chain links TRBV20-1 to TRBJ1-1, with no clear D. Germline values: CDR1 DFQATT, CDR2 SNEGSKA (reference sequence). Trimming took 5 bases from V and 3 from J, leaving 10 bases between them. CDR3 length equals 12 residues. The CDR3 reads CSAPDPDTEAFF. The CDR3 nucleotides read TGCAGTGCTCCCGACCCAGACACTGAAGCTTTCTTT.

V and J are TRBV7-9 and TRBJ2-7, with 12 nucleotides matching TRBD1. The CDR3 is 16 residues long. Germline values: CDR1 SEHNR, CDR2 FQNEAQ (reference sequence). V lost 3 bases and J lost 4; bases outside the gene matches: 7. In nucleotides, the CDR3 is TGTGCCAGCAGCTTGGGGACAGGGGGCGAAAGGTACGAGCAGTACTTC. It specifies CASSLGTGGERYEQYF.

This clonotype was counted at least ten times. This rearrangement joins TRBV11-3 to TRBJ1-1; D might be TRBD1 (5 bases). In germline, CDR1 is SGHNT, CDR2 YENEEA. V lost 6 bases, J lost 1 base, and 12 bases lay in between. The CDR3 has 14 residues. The CDR3 coding sequence is TGTGCCAGCAGTCCCGGGGGGGGGAACACTGAAGCTTTCTTT. It is translated as CASSPGGGNTEAFF.

This clonotype came up a few times. This chain connects TRBV20-1 to TRBJ2-5, with a weak D call TRBD2 (5 bases). Trimming cost V 6 bases and J 4 bases, with 21 bases left between them. CDR3 length: 15 amino acids. CDR1 and CDR2 (germline): DFQATT, SNEGSKA (reference sequence). The CDR3 coding sequence is TGCAGTGCCCGGATTCGACGGGGTTTCGGAGAGACCCAGTACTTC. Translation gives CSARIRRGFGETQYF.

This clonotype came up many times. The gene calls are TRBV6-1 and TRBJ1-1, with D maybe TRBD1 (6 bases). CDR3 length: 13 amino acids. The germline gives CDR1 MNHNS, CDR2 SASEGT. The V end was cut by 6 bases, the J end by 10 bases, with 18 bases between. The CDR3 reads CASSPGQSGGAFF. CDR3 in DNA: TGTGCCAGCAGCCCAGGACAGTCCGGCGGAGCTTTCTTT.

The chain combines TRBV11-3 with TRBJ2-1; 9 bases agree with TRBD1. The germline V gene encodes CDR1 SGHNT and CDR2 YENEEA. Germline trimming cut 5 bases from V and 9 bases from J; bases unmatched to any gene: 5. The CDR3 totals 13 residues. The CDR3 reads CASSRGTGFEQFF. The CDR3 bases are TGTGCCAGCAGCCGAGGGACAGGGTTTGAGCAGTTCTTC. Using reference TRBV11-3 and TRBJ2-1 for the parts outside the CDR3, the full variable domain is EAGVVQSPRYKIIEKKQPVAFWCNPISGHNTLYWYLQNLGQGPELLIRYENEEAVDDSQLPKDRFSAERLKGVDSTLKIQPAELGDSAVYLCASSRGTGFEQFFGPGTRLTVL.

The chain is built from TRBV21-1 and TRBJ2-1. TRBV21-1 is labeled a pseudogene. The CDR3 is made up of 14 amino acids. For the CDR3, the DNA is TGTGCCAGCAGCAAAGTTAGGCCGGACAATGAGCAGTTCTTC. Translation gives CASSKVRPDNEQFF.

The gene calls are TRBV6-2 or TRBV6-3 and TRBJ1-2; no reliable D call. The CDR3 is made up of 16 amino acids. Germline CDR1 is MNHEY and CDR2 is SVGEGT. The germline V and J ends were trimmed by 0 bases and 3 bases, with 14 bases remaining between them. CDR3: CASSYSIGRPDYGYTF. The CDR3 DNA sequence: TGTGCCAGCAGTTACTCGATCGGCAGGCCGGACTATGGCTACACCTTC.

This clonotype was detected ten times or more. The chain recombines TRBV6-2 or TRBV6-3 with TRBJ1-1; 7 nucleotides match TRBD1. There are 14 residues in the CDR3. Germline V gene data show CDR1 as MNHEY and CDR2 as SVGEGT. The J segment lost 0 bases and the V segment lost 4 bases, leaving 2 bases of the junction unmatched. This CDR3 is CASSWDSMNTEAFF. DNA of the CDR3: TGTGCCAGCAGTTGGGACAGCATGAACACTGAAGCTTTCTTT.

The V and J genes are TRBV7-2 and TRBJ1-2; D may be TRBD1 (5 bases). Trimming stripped 4 bases from V and 6 bases from J, with 12 bases between. This CDR3 has 13 residues. In germline, CDR1 is SGHTA, CDR2 FQGNSA. The DNA of the CDR3 is TGTGCCAGCAGCTGGGACCGTGAGGATGGCTACACCTTC. Its translation is CASSWDREDGYTF. The variable domain in full, with the rest retrieved from reference TRBV7-2 and TRBJ1-2, is GAGVSQSPSNKVTEKGKDVELRCDPISGHTALYWYRQSLGQGLEFLIYFQGNSAPDKSGLPSDRFSAERTGGSVSTLTIQRTQQEDSAVYLCASSWDREDGYTFGSGTRLTVV.

This clonotype was seen a handful of times. The rearrangement joins TRBV24-1 to TRBJ2-2; 7 nucleotides align to TRBD1. Germline values: CDR1 KGHDR, CDR2 SFDVKD. V was pared by 3 bases and J by 5 bases, with 8 bases of the junction left unmatched. The CDR3 has 16 residues. CDR3 DNA sequence: TGTGCCACCAGTGATCCGACAGGGTGGGAAACCGGGGAGCTGTTTTTT. Amino acids: CATSDPTGWETGELFF.

This clonotype was detected only a few times. The chain carries TRBV20-1 and TRBJ1-6, with TRBD1 identical over 8 bases. Germline V gives CDR1 DFQATT, CDR2 SNEGSKA (reference sequence). Trimming took 4 bases from V and 7 from J; bases not matched to a gene: 6. The CDR3 is made up of 14 amino acids. The CDR3 nucleotides read TGCAGTGCTATTAAGACAGGGGCCAATTCACCCCTCCACTTT. Translation gives CSAIKTGANSPLHF.

This clonotype was counted a few times. J is TRBJ1-5 and V is TRBV9; D is possibly TRBD1 (5 bases). CDR3 length: 15 amino acids. Deletions cut 0 bases from V and 6 bases from J, with 13 bases between. Germline assignment: CDR1 SGDLS and CDR2 YYNGEE. DNA for the CDR3: TGTGCCAGCAGCGTAGAGGCGGGGAGGGGTCAGCCCCAGCATTTT. Its protein is CASSVEAGRGQPQHF.

The chain employs TRBV5-6 and TRBJ2-1; TRBD2 agrees at 7 bases. The V gene end was trimmed by 1 base and the J gene end by 6 bases; junction bases not matched to a gene: 7. This CDR3 is built from 15 residues. Germline CDR1 is SGHDT and CDR2 is YYEEEE. The CDR3 sequence is CASSLFAREANEQFF. The CDR3 DNA is TGTGCCAGCAGCTTGTTTGCCCGGGAGGCCAATGAGCAGTTCTTC.

This chain links TRBV5-5 with TRBJ2-2; D unresolved. CDR1 and CDR2 from the germline V gene are SGHKS and YYEKEE (reference sequence). This CDR3 contains 14 residues. Trimming removed 5 bases at V and 4 bases at J, with 12 bases between. The CDR3 sequence is CASSQYLTTGELFF. CDR3 DNA sequence: TGTGCCAGCAGTCAATATTTGACCACCGGGGAGCTGTTTTTT. Variable domain in full (rest from reference TRBV5-5 and TRBJ2-2): DAGVTQSPTHLIKTRGQQVTLRCSPISGHKSVSWYQQVLGQGPQFIFQYYEKEERGRGNFPDRFSARQFPNYSSELNVNALLLGDSALYLCASSQYLTTGELFFGEGSRLTVL.

With regard to this clonotype: This may be a read error, as it is one base from a much larger clone. The DNA of the CDR3 is TGTGCCAGCAGCCAAGATAGGACGGACCAGTTCTTC. The encoded protein is CASSQDRTDQFF. This sequence joins TRBV4-2 and TRBJ2-1; D is unclear. V lost 0 bases, J lost 13 bases, and 10 bases lay in between. The CDR3 has 12 residues. Per germline, CDR1 LGHNA and CDR2 YNFKEQ.

This clonotype was observed at least ten times. The genes are TRBV5-1 and TRBJ2-1; a weak D match, TRBD2 (5 bases). This CDR3 contains 16 residues. The germline V and J ends were trimmed by 0 bases and 2 bases, with 12 bases remaining between them. Germline V lookup: CDR1 SGHRS, CDR2 YFSETQ. Here the CDR3 reads CASSLGGGRAYNEQFF. The CDR3, as DNA: TGCGCCAGCAGCTTGGGTGGCGGGCGCGCCTACAATGAGCAGTTCTTC.